The 27 T cell receptor beta chains given below trace back to one sample, sequenced in a study of blood T cell repertoires in COVID-19 (dated by TCRdb to 2018 to 2020). Receptor libraries were prepared by the immunoSEQ multiplex PCR assay. Imported from immuneACCESS, the table was reduced by TCRdb to in-frame sequences with V and J called. These copies leave out some clones; in studies compared against another copy, an unresolved V gene accounts for under half, and the cause of the remainder is not known. This sample lists 300,000 to 400,000 clones; 75% to 85% were detected once. The biggest ten clones account for 7.2% of the sample. The specimen was peripheral blood. These receptors were obtained from a human donor in a cohort sampled during active COVID-19.

The genes are TRBV10-3 and TRBJ1-2; 12 nucleotides match TRBD1. The V gene end was trimmed by 9 bases and the J gene end by 4 bases; junction bases not matched to a gene: 9. Germline values: CDR1 ENHRY, CDR2 SYGVKD. The CDR3 runs 15 residues. CDR3 coding DNA: TGTGCCATTGACGGGACAGGGGGCCGGAGCTATGGCTACACCTTC. It yields the protein CAIDGTGGRSYGYTF.

The chain's CDR3 is CASSLGPGHQPQHF. As DNA, the CDR3 is TGTGCCAGCAGCTTAGGACCAGGGCATCAGCCCCAGCATTTT. V is TRBV7-9 and J is TRBJ1-5, with TRBD1 as a possible D gene (5 bases). The CDR3 length is 14 residues. CDR1 and CDR2 (germline): SEHNR, FQNEAQ (reference sequence). The V end was cut by 1 base, the J end by 5 bases, with 9 bases between.

The chain employs TRBV6-5 and TRBJ2-1; 11 bases map to TRBD2. Germline-derived CDR1 and CDR2 are MNHEY and SVGAGI. CDR3 length equals 15 residues. V lost 5 bases to trimming and J lost 9 bases; unmatched junction nucleotides: 9. In DNA, the CDR3 is TGTGCCAGCAGTCAACCGGGACTAGCGGTGGGTGAGCAGTTCTTC. It codes for CASSQPGLAVGEQFF.

This chain links TRBV27 with TRBJ2-2, with D possibly TRBD2 on 6 matching bases. The CDR3 extends over 16 amino acids. CDR1 and CDR2 from the germline V gene are MNHEY and SMNVEV (reference sequence). V was trimmed by 5 bases and J by 7 bases, leaving 20 bases between them. Here the CDR3 reads CASSAYVPGGYGELFF. DNA for the CDR3: TGTGCCAGCAGTGCTTATGTCCCCGGAGGGTACGGGGAGCTGTTTTTT.

This clone was counted once. The V gene is TRBV19, the J gene TRBJ1-4; D is ambiguous. The CDR3 length is 15 residues. Germline V gene sequence: CDR1 LNHDA, CDR2 SQIVND (reference sequence). With 2 bases removed from V and 0 bases from J, the gap between germline ends came to 7 bases. CDR3 amino acids: CASSISPATNEKLFF. The CDR3 DNA is TGTGCCAGTAGTATAAGCCCTGCAACTAATGAAAAACTGTTTTTT.

The count of this clone is one. The chain links TRBV18 to TRBJ2-1; D may be TRBD2 (7 bases). Trimming left V 4 bases short and J 8 bases short, with 24 bases between. The CDR3 totals 17 residues. Germline lookup yields CDR1 KGHSH and CDR2 LQKENI. The CDR3 sequence: CASSHLRGGKWIDEQFF. The DNA of the CDR3 is TGTGCCAGCTCACACCTTAGGGGGGGGAAATGGATAGATGAGCAGTTCTTC. Combining the CDR3 with reference TRBV18 and TRBJ2-1 gives the whole variable domain NAGVMQNPRHLVRRRGQEARLRCSPMKGHSHVYWYRQLPEEGLKFMVYLQKENIIDESGMPKERFSAEFPKEGPSILRIQQVVRGDSAAYFCASSHLRGGKWIDEQFFGPGTRLTVL.

The genes are TRBV2 and TRBJ2-4; TRBD2 matches 15 bases. This CDR3 spans 21 amino acids. Germline loops: CDR1 SNHLY, CDR2 FYNNEI. Losses at the gene ends were 6 bases for V and 0 bases for J; bases not matched to a gene: 15. Here the CDR3 DNA reads TGTGCCAGCAGGCGGACTAGCGGGGGGGGGAACCCCCCTCGAGCCAAAAACATTCAGTACTTC. It encodes CASRRTSGGGNPPRAKNIQYF.

The genes are TRBV7-9 and TRBJ2-1; possible D gene TRBD1, 6 bases. V lost 7 bases and J lost 7, with 14 bases in between. The CDR3 runs to 13 residues. Germline CDR1 and CDR2: SEHNR and FQNEAQ (reference sequence). Here the CDR3 reads CASTPQGMNEQFF. CDR3 coding DNA: TGTGCCAGCACCCCTCAGGGGATGAATGAGCAGTTCTTC. Variable domain in full (rest from reference TRBV7-9 and TRBJ2-1): DTGVSQNPRHKITKRGQNVTFRCDPISEHNRLYWYRQTLGQGPEFLTYFQNEAQLEKSRLLSDRFSAERPKGSFSTLEIQRTEQGDSAMYLCASTPQGMNEQFFGPGTRLTVL.

The J gene is TRBJ2-3, the V gene TRBV5-1, with a tentative D call TRBD2 (6 bases). The CDR3 is 13 residues long. Germline V CDR1 and CDR2: SGHRS, YFSETQ. The germline V and J ends were trimmed by 7 bases and 2 bases, with 11 bases remaining between them. The CDR3 DNA sequence: TGCGCCAGCGGGAGGACTTACACAGATACGCAGTATTTT. Its translation: CASGRTYTDTQYF.

The rearrangement links TRBV1 to TRBJ1-4; the D call in the table, TRBD1, was not verified against the DNA. TRBV1 represents a pseudogene. This CDR3 contains 15 residues. The CDR3 protein is CTSSLTGTGSEKLFF. The CDR3 region has the DNA TGCACCAGCAGCCTTACCGGGACAGGCAGTGAAAAACTGTTTTTT.

The V call is TRBV7-9, the J call TRBJ1-2, with 9 bases matching TRBD1. J lost 4 bases, V lost 5 bases, and 8 bases had no gene match. Germline-derived CDR1 and CDR2 are SEHNR and FQNEAQ (reference sequence). CDR3 length: 15 residues. CDR3 sequence (DNA): TGTGCCAGCAGCCCGCTGACAGGGGGACCCTATGGCTACACCTTC. Its translation is CASSPLTGGPYGYTF.

The chain combines TRBV5-1 with TRBJ1-1; unclear D gene. This CDR3 is built from 13 residues. Germline values: CDR1 SGHRS, CDR2 YFSETQ. V shed 4 bases and J shed 1 base, with 8 bases lying between them. The CDR3 is CASSPIRNTEAFF. CDR3 bases: TGCGCCAGCAGCCCAATCAGGAACACTGAAGCTTTCTTT.

The chain employs TRBV19 and TRBJ1-2; 8 nucleotides align to TRBD1. The germline CDR1 and CDR2 sequences are LNHDA and SQIVND (reference sequence). The CDR3 totals 15 residues. Trimming at V came to 5 bases and at J to 0 bases, leaving 5 bases not matched to a gene. CDR3 in DNA: TGTGCCAGTAGTGTCGGGACAGGAACTAACTATGGCTACACCTTC. Translated: CASSVGTGTNYGYTF.

The J gene is TRBJ1-2, the V gene TRBV30, with TRBD1 identical over 7 bases. J gave up 2 bases and V 2 bases, and 2 bases lay outside the gene matches. CDR1 is GTSNPN, CDR2 SVGIG, per germline (reference sequence). The CDR3 covers 13 residues. This CDR3 reads CAWSLQGNYGYTF. Here the CDR3 DNA reads TGTGCCTGGAGTTTACAGGGGAACTATGGCTACACCTTC.

This clone appeared once. V usage is TRBV10-1 and J usage is TRBJ2-3; D gene uncertain. This CDR3 is 14 amino acids long. CDR1 is WNHNN, CDR2 SYGVQD, per germline (reference sequence). V shed 5 bases and J shed 2 bases, with 11 bases lying between them. CDR3 coding DNA: TGCGCCAGCAGTCCCGCAGAATTCACAGATACGCAGTATTTT. This encodes CASSPAEFTDTQYF.

The V gene is TRBV27, the J gene TRBJ2-3, with 9 nucleotides matching TRBD2. The germline CDR1 and CDR2 sequences are MNHEY and SMNVEV (reference sequence). V shed 5 bases and J 1 base; nucleotides not matched to a gene: 7. The CDR3 consists of 16 residues. The CDR3 nucleotides are TGTGCCAGCAGTACCCTCCAGCGGGGGGGCACAGATACGCAGTATTTT. Translating it yields CASSTLQRGGTDTQYF.

This clone has a single count. Germline is not matched at one junction end, which may reflect a read error. V is TRBV6-5 and J is TRBJ1-1, with TRBD1 identical over 9 bases. Per the germline V gene, CDR1 is MNHEY and CDR2 is SVGAGI. The CDR3 spans 13 residues. CDR3 sequence: CASSSRQGVDAIF. The CDR3 DNA sequence: TGTGCCAGCAGTTCTCGACAGGGGGTTGATGCTATCTTT.

The genes are TRBV11-2 and TRBJ2-3, with 9 bases fitting TRBD2. V lost 7 bases and J lost 0; bases outside the gene matches: 5. The CDR3 runs 15 residues. CDR1 and CDR2 from the germline V gene are SGHAT and FQNNGV. Written as DNA, the CDR3 is TGTGCCAGCACCCCAGCGGGGGGTAGCACAGATACGCAGTATTTT. Protein: CASTPAGGSTDTQYF.

This chain links TRBV28 with TRBJ2-7; D perhaps matches TRBD1 (5 bases). This CDR3 comprises 20 residues. In germline, CDR1 is MDHEN, CDR2 SYDVKM. The ends were cut back, 3 bases at V and 0 bases at J, with 27 bases in the middle. CDR3 amino acids: CASSFEPSRFRGSSSYEQYF. DNA for the CDR3: TGTGCCAGCAGTTTCGAACCGTCTAGGTTTAGGGGTTCCAGCTCCTACGAGCAGTACTTC.

This clone was seen more than once but under ten times. The chain recombines TRBV2 with TRBJ1-6; 8 nucleotides match TRBD1. This CDR3 has 15 residues. Trimming cost V 6 bases and J 6 bases; bases outside gene matches: 7. Germline V gene data show CDR1 as SNHLY and CDR2 as FYNNEI. The CDR3 nucleotides are TGTGCCAGCAGCCCTGGACAGGGAACTAATTCACCCCTCCACTTT. Its protein is CASSPGQGTNSPLHF. Full variable domain (missing parts from reference TRBV2 and TRBJ1-6): EPEVTQTPSHQVTQMGQEVILRCVPISNHLYFYWYRQILGQKVEFLVSFYNNEISEKSEIFDDQFSVERPDGSNFTLKIRSTKLEDSAMYFCASSPGQGTNSPLHFGNGTRLTVT.

This clone was recorded only once. This chain connects TRBV3-1 (or the pseudogene TRBV3-2) to TRBJ2-3; no firm D call. Trimming took off 4 bases at V and 5 bases at J, with 7 bases between the two ends. This CDR3 has 12 residues. In germline, CDR1 is LGHDT, CDR2 YNNKEL (reference sequence). CDR3 sequence (DNA): TGTGCCAGCAGCCGGTCAGTAGATACGCAGTATTTT. Protein product: CASSRSVDTQYF.

This clone was observed a few times. The chain couples TRBV5-1 to TRBJ2-2; maybe TRBD1 (6 bases). V lost 6 bases and J 6 bases, leaving 12 bases between the germline ends. In germline, CDR1 is SGHRS, CDR2 YFSETQ. CDR3 length: 13 amino acids. The CDR3 nucleotides are TGCGCCAGCAATTTGTGGGGGCCCGGGGAGCTGTTTTTT. Translated: CASNLWGPGELFF.

V and J are TRBV27 and TRBJ2-3; D perhaps matches TRBD2 (6 bases). Trimming shortened V by 3 bases and J by 7 bases, and 17 bases separated the two germline ends. From germline, CDR1 is MNHEY and CDR2 SMNVEV (reference sequence). This CDR3 has 15 residues. The CDR3 bases are TGTGCCAGCAGTTTTACTCCGGGACTCCTCAATACGCAGTATTTT. Encoded protein: CASSFTPGLLNTQYF.

The chain combines TRBV19 with TRBJ1-5; D gene uncertain. Trimming shortened V by 2 bases and J by 1 base, and 9 bases separated the two germline ends. CDR3 length: 15 amino acids. CDR1 and CDR2 from the germline V gene are LNHDA and SQIVND (reference sequence). The CDR3, as DNA: TGTGCCAGTAGTATAATTGCGAGGAGCAATCAGCCCCAGCATTTT. Residues: CASSIIARSNQPQHF.

This clone was seen a few times. The genes are TRBV7-9 and TRBJ1-1; D possibly corresponds to TRBD1 (5 bases). The CDR3 has 13 amino acids. The germline CDR1 and CDR2 sequences are SEHNR and FQNEAQ (reference sequence). The V end lost 2 bases, the J end lost 1 base, and 5 bases lay between the germline ends. The CDR3 protein is CASSLQGNTEAFF. Here the CDR3 DNA reads TGTGCCAGCAGCTTACAGGGGAACACTGAAGCTTTCTTT. The full variable domain, in which reference TRBV7-9 and TRBJ1-1 provide the parts outside the CDR3, is DTGVSQNPRHKITKRGQNVTFRCDPISEHNRLYWYRQTLGQGPEFLTYFQNEAQLEKSRLLSDRFSAERPKGSFSTLEIQRTEQGDSAMYLCASSLQGNTEAFFGQGTRLTVV.

The V call is TRBV6-5, the J call TRBJ1-3, with D possibly matching TRBD1 (6 bases). The CDR3 has 15 amino acids. Trimming removed 4 bases at V and 4 bases at J, with 14 bases between. Germline CDR1 and CDR2: MNHEY and SVGAGI. CDR3 bases: TGTGCCAGCAGTTTGGTACAGGGTCTAGGAAACACCATATATTTT. Its protein is CASSLVQGLGNTIYF.

The chain carries TRBV30 and TRBJ1-2; 7 bases are a match to TRBD1. The CDR3 loop spans 13 amino acids. Trimming at V came to 3 bases and at J to 7 bases, leaving 8 bases not matched to a gene. CDR1 is GTSNPN, CDR2 SVGIG, per germline (reference sequence). DNA of the CDR3: TGTGCCTGGAGCCTAGGGGGCGTCGGTGGCTACACCTTC. Translated, it gives CAWSLGGVGGYTF.